This passage covers 23 T cell receptor beta chains from one sample sequenced in a study of cytomegalovirus exposure and HLA in healthy donors (dated by TCRdb to 2015 to 2018). The protocol used for the library was the immunoSEQ multiplex PCR assay. A mixture of 60 forward primers for TCR Vbeta segments and 13 reverse primers for TCR Jbeta segments was used in the multiplex PCR. The immuneACCESS repertoire file appears here via TCRdb, limited to in-frame rearrangements. These files lack a portion of the clones; in checked studies, under half of the deficit traces to unresolved V genes, and the cause of the others is not known. This sample comprises 190,000 or so clones, approximately 82% of them detected only once. About 10% of the sample goes to the ten largest clones. The sequenced sample was PBMCs. These receptor sequences come from a woman in her fifties or sixties in good health and CMV-seropositive.

CDR3 residues: CASSWQGLGETQYF. In nucleotides, the CDR3 is TGTGCCAGTAGTTGGCAGGGGCTCGGGGAGACCCAGTACTTC. The V call is TRBV19, the J call TRBJ2-5; maybe TRBD1 (6 bases). This CDR3 has 14 amino acids. Trimming cost V 5 bases and J 5 bases, with 15 bases left between them. In germline, CDR1 is LNHDA, CDR2 SQIVND (reference sequence).

The table lists this clone with a count of one. V usage is TRBV10-2 and J usage is TRBJ1-1, with 7 bases lining up with TRBD1. This CDR3 spans 13 amino acids. Germline trimming cut 4 bases from V and 4 bases from J; bases unmatched to any gene: 3. The germline gives CDR1 WSHSY, CDR2 SAAADI. The CDR3 loop is CASSGPGGTEAFF. CDR3 coding DNA: TGCGCCAGCAGTGGTCCAGGGGGCACTGAAGCTTTCTTT.

This chain links TRBV6-4 with TRBJ2-3, with a tentative D call TRBD1 (6 bases). V lost 3 bases, J lost 8 bases, and 18 bases lay in between. Germline values: CDR1 MRHNA, CDR2 SNTAGT. The CDR3 is made up of 15 amino acids. Written as DNA, the CDR3 is TGTGCCAGCAGTGAGAATGGGCAGGGGAAAGCTACGCAGTATTTT. Residues: CASSENGQGKATQYF.

The chain links TRBV9 to TRBJ1-3; D may be TRBD1 (5 bases). The CDR3 totals 16 residues. Germline assignment: CDR1 SGDLS and CDR2 YYNGEE. V lost 4 bases to trimming and J lost 1 base, with 15 bases between them. Written as DNA, the CDR3 is TGTGCCAGCAGCCCCAGGACACTAGCGTCTGGAAACACCATATATTTT. It translates to CASSPRTLASGNTIYF.

The chain carries TRBV10-1 and TRBJ2-1; D is ambiguous. V lost 11 bases, J lost 1 base, and 12 bases lay in between. CDR3 length: 13 residues. Germline CDR1 WNHNN, CDR2 SYGVQD (reference sequence). In nucleotides, the CDR3 is TGCGCCGGCCCGCGCGGTTCCTACAATGAGCAGTTCTTC. Its translation is CAGPRGSYNEQFF.

Regarding this clone: Other DNA sequences in the sample encode the same CDR3. The V call is TRBV5-1, the J call TRBJ2-3; D unresolved. V was pared by 4 bases and J by 3 bases, with 15 bases between. This CDR3 comprises 15 residues. The germline V gene encodes CDR1 SGHRS and CDR2 YFSETQ. The CDR3 protein is CASSPRGSLTDTQYF. For the CDR3, the DNA is TGCGCCAGCAGCCCACGTGGTAGCCTAACAGATACGCAGTATTTT.

CDR3 DNA sequence: TGTGCCAGCAGTTTGGGATGGACCTCACTGGGAGGCAATCAGCCCCAGCATTTT. Residues: CASSLGWTSLGGNQPQHF. J is TRBJ1-5 and V is TRBV28; no clear D. CDR3 length: 18 amino acids. The V end lost 3 bases, the J end lost 2 bases, and 20 bases lay between the germline ends. Germline V gene sequence: CDR1 MDHEN, CDR2 SYDVKM.

There are a few counts of this clone. CDR3 in amino acids: CASSPPTGSSGNTIYF. The CDR3 coding sequence is TGCGCCAGCAGCCCACCGACAGGGAGCTCTGGAAACACCATATATTTT. This chain connects TRBV5-1 to TRBJ1-3, with 7 bases identical to TRBD1. From germline, CDR1 is SGHRS and CDR2 YFSETQ. The CDR3 consists of 16 residues. Losses at the gene ends were 4 bases for V and 0 bases for J; bases not matched to a gene: 7.

The rearrangement uses TRBV27 and TRBJ2-7; D possibly corresponds to TRBD2 (7 bases). The CDR3 has 15 residues. Trimming took off 0 bases at V and 7 bases at J, with 16 bases between the two ends. The germline V gene encodes CDR1 MNHEY and CDR2 SMNVEV (reference sequence). The CDR3 bases are TGTGCCAGCAGTTTATCTGTGGGGGGGCCGGTTGAGCAGTACTTC. It specifies CASSLSVGGPVEQYF.

The V gene is TRBV27, the J gene TRBJ1-1; tentative D call: TRBD1 (5 bases). Germline V gives CDR1 MNHEY, CDR2 SMNVEV (reference sequence). V was cut by 6 bases and J by 6 bases, with 17 bases left in between. The CDR3 is made up of 14 amino acids. This CDR3 reads CASSSRGWAAEAFF. The CDR3 DNA is TGTGCCAGCAGCTCCCGGGGGTGGGCGGCTGAAGCTTTCTTT.

The genes are TRBV5-1 and TRBJ2-3; possibly TRBD2 for D (5 bases). CDR1 and CDR2 (germline): SGHRS, YFSETQ. The V gene lost 4 bases and the J gene lost 8 bases, with 14 bases spanning the gap. CDR3 length equals 13 residues. The DNA of the CDR3 is TGCGCCAGCAGCACCGGAGGCGCGAGTACGCAGTATTTT. Its translation: CASSTGGASTQYF. Full variable domain (missing parts from reference TRBV5-1 and TRBJ2-3): KAGVTQTPRYLIKTRGQQVTLSCSPISGHRSVSWYQQTPGQGLQFLFEYFSETQRNKGNFPGRFSGRQFSNSRSEMNVSTLELGDSALYLCASSTGGASTQYFGPGTRLTVL.

V is TRBV6-6 and J is TRBJ1-2, with D possibly TRBD1 on 5 matching bases. Trimming shortened V by 9 bases and J by 4 bases, and 15 bases separated the two germline ends. CDR1 and CDR2 (germline): MNHNY, SVGAGI (reference sequence). The CDR3 runs 13 residues. CDR3 sequence (DNA): TGTGCCAGTAACCCGGGGGGATTCTATGGCTACACCTTC. Protein product: CASNPGGFYGYTF.

The chain couples TRBV7-2 to TRBJ2-1; 10 nucleotides match TRBD2. The germline gives CDR1 SGHTA, CDR2 FQGNSA. J lost 8 bases, V lost 0 bases, and 7 bases had no gene match. This CDR3 has 16 amino acids. The CDR3 DNA sequence: TGTGCCAGCAGCTTAGCCGCTAGCGGGGGATTCTATGAGCAGTTCTTC. Residues: CASSLAASGGFYEQFF.

J is TRBJ1-4 and V is TRBV11-2; 7 bases align to TRBD1. Germline CDR1 SGHAT, CDR2 FQNNGV. Trimming took 2 bases from V and 7 from J; bases not matched to a gene: 7. There are 15 residues in the CDR3. CDR3 residues: CASSLRGQWSEKLFF. The CDR3 nucleotides are TGTGCCAGCAGCTTACGGGGACAGTGGAGTGAAAAACTGTTTTTT.

The gene calls are TRBV27 and TRBJ1-5; 8 nucleotides align to TRBD1. The CDR3 has 14 residues. V lost 5 bases, J lost 4 bases, and 4 bases stayed unmatched. The V gene's germline CDR1 is MNHEY and CDR2 SMNVEV (reference sequence). In DNA form, the CDR3 reads TGTGCCAGCAGTATAAGACAGGGGAATCAGCCCCAGCATTTT. Amino acid sequence: CASSIRQGNQPQHF.

The rearrangement uses TRBV5-1 and TRBJ2-7, with D perhaps matching TRBD1 (5 bases). V lost 0 bases, J lost 1 base, and 14 bases lay in between. The CDR3 totals 16 residues. Germline values: CDR1 SGHRS, CDR2 YFSETQ. The CDR3 spells CASSLGTRLESYEQYF. DNA for the CDR3: TGCGCCAGCAGCTTGGGGACACGGCTGGAATCCTACGAGCAGTACTTC.

The chain joins TRBV28 to TRBJ2-3; perhaps TRBD1 as D (5 bases). The germline V gene has CDR1 MDHEN and CDR2 SYDVKM. The V end lost 7 bases, the J end lost 7 bases, and 15 bases lay between the germline ends. CDR3 length: 13 amino acids. The CDR3 region is CASKDQGAYTQYF. The CDR3 coding sequence is TGTGCCAGCAAAGACCAAGGGGCCTATACGCAGTATTTT. Looking up the rest from reference TRBV28 and TRBJ2-3 gives the full variable domain: DVKVTQSSRYLVKRTGEKVFLECVQDMDHENMFWYRQDPGLGLRLIYFSYDVKMKEKGDIPEGYSVSREKKERFSLILESASTNQTSMYLCASKDQGAYTQYFGPGTRLTVL.

This clone appeared a single time. V usage is TRBV30 and J usage is TRBJ2-2; tentatively, D is TRBD1 (7 bases). V gave up 0 bases and J gave up 7 bases, with 12 bases separating them. The CDR3 is 14 amino acids. Per the germline V gene, CDR1 is GTSNPN and CDR2 is SVGIG (reference sequence). The CDR3 nucleotides are TGTGCCTGGAGTGTACGCAGGGGGGACGGGGAGCTGTTTTTT. Translation: CAWSVRRGDGELFF.

The chain carries TRBV7-2 and TRBJ2-3; D is undetermined. V was trimmed by 2 bases and J by 3 bases, leaving 15 bases between them. Per germline, CDR1 SGHTA and CDR2 FQGNSA. This CDR3 contains 16 residues. The CDR3 loop reads CASSLMGTTKTDTQYF. CDR3 DNA: TGTGCCAGCAGCTTAATGGGCACCACGAAGACAGATACGCAGTATTTT.

V usage is TRBV7-2 and J usage is TRBJ2-7; TRBD2 matches at 14 bases. V shed 5 bases and J 3 bases; nucleotides not matched to a gene: 3. Germline CDR1 reads SGHTA; CDR2 reads FQGNSA. This CDR3 has 15 residues. The CDR3 DNA sequence: TGTGCCAGCAGCACGACTAGCGGGGGGGACTACGAGCAGTACTTC. Protein: CASSTTSGGDYEQYF.

The chain recombines TRBV18 with TRBJ2-7; D remains unclear. This CDR3 contains 14 residues. Germline lookup yields CDR1 KGHSH and CDR2 LQKENI. Trimming shortened V by 6 bases and J by 0 bases, and 12 bases separated the two germline ends. The CDR3, as DNA: TGTGCCAGCTCTATGTTAGAGAGCTCCTACGAGCAGTACTTC. Amino acids: CASSMLESSYEQYF.

This clone was recorded once. This sequence joins TRBV10-3 and TRBJ1-1; D is uncertain. V was shortened by 6 bases and J by 8 bases, with 10 bases between the two germline ends. The CDR3 covers 11 residues. Germline V gene data show CDR1 as ENHRY and CDR2 as SYGVKD. The CDR3: CAIRDSSEAFF. The CDR3 DNA reads TGTGCCATCAGGGACTCTTCCGAAGCTTTCTTT.

This chain links TRBV27 with TRBJ1-5; 9 bases fit TRBD1. CDR3 size: 13 residues. Trimming removed 8 bases from V and 3 bases from J; junction bases left unmatched: 2. In germline, CDR1 is MNHEY, CDR2 SMNVEV (reference sequence). CDR3 nucleotides: TGTGCCAGCGGGACAGGGTACAATCAGCCCCAGCATTTT. Protein product: CASGTGYNQPQHF.